Presented here are 20 T cell receptor beta chains from one specimen sequenced in a study of blood T cell repertoires in COVID-19. Here immunoSEQ multiplex PCR was the method, and the copy in TCRdb shows in-frame clones only, minus some. In the table there are 280,000 or so clones, around 88% of which are singletons. Specimen: PBMCs or T cells enriched from blood (not recorded which). The receptors shown here come from a woman aged 35 to 49 who had recovered from COVID-19.

The gene calls are TRBV6-4 and TRBJ2-3; 9 positions agree with TRBD2. J was trimmed by 6 bases and V by 0 bases; bases with no gene match: 4. Germline V gives CDR1 MRHNA, CDR2 SNTAGT. CDR3 length: 15 amino acids. For the CDR3, the DNA is TGTGCCAGCAGTGACTCTGGCGGGAGGGAGGATACGCAGTATTTT. This translates into CASSDSGGREDTQYF.

The chain couples TRBV2 to TRBJ2-2; D is possibly TRBD2 (5 bases). Germline loops: CDR1 SNHLY, CDR2 FYNNEI. V was clipped by 2 bases and J by 6 bases, with 10 bases between them. This CDR3 region has 14 residues. This CDR3 reads CASSEPRESGELFF. CDR3 sequence (DNA): TGTGCCAGCAGTGAACCAAGGGAGTCCGGGGAGCTGTTTTTT. The variable domain in full, completed from reference TRBV2 and TRBJ2-2, reads EPEVTQTPSHQVTQMGQEVILRCVPISNHLYFYWYRQILGQKVEFLVSFYNNEISEKSEIFDDQFSVERPDGSNFTLKIRSTKLEDSAMYFCASSEPRESGELFFGEGSRLTVL.

The chain employs TRBV5-6 and TRBJ2-1, with a tentative D call TRBD2 (6 bases). This CDR3 spans 16 amino acids. The germline V gene has CDR1 SGHDT and CDR2 YYEEEE. V lost 0 bases and J 4 bases, leaving 14 bases between the germline ends. DNA for the CDR3: TGTGCCAGCAGCTTGGCCCAGGAGGCGGGGTACAATGAGCAGTTCTTC. Its protein product is CASSLAQEAGYNEQFF.

This clone has ten or more counts. The V and J genes are TRBV5-4 and TRBJ2-1; 10 positions match TRBD2. This CDR3 region has 16 residues. V dropped 4 bases and J dropped 3; count of bases not matched to a gene: 7. CDR1 and CDR2 from the germline V gene are SGHNT and YYREEE (reference sequence). This chain's CDR3 is CASSRNIAGGYNEQFF. CDR3 sequence (DNA): TGTGCCAGCAGCAGAAACATAGCGGGAGGCTACAATGAGCAGTTCTTC.

The sample holds a few counts of this clone. The CDR3 sequence is CASSLGQGNYGYTF. The CDR3 nucleotides are TGTGCCAGCAGCTTAGGTCAGGGAAACTATGGCTACACCTTC. The chain links TRBV11-2 to TRBJ1-2, with D possibly matching TRBD1 (5 bases). This CDR3 region has 14 residues. V was cut by 1 base and J by 2 bases, with 8 bases left in between. Germline V CDR1 and CDR2: SGHAT, FQNNGV. Together with reference TRBV11-2 and TRBJ1-2, the CDR3 gives the full variable domain: EAGVAQSPRYKIIEKRQSVAFWCNPISGHATLYWYQQILGQGPKLLIQFQNNGVVDDSQLPKDRFSAERLKGVDSTLKIQPAKLEDSAVYLCASSLGQGNYGYTFGSGTRLTVV.

This chain uses TRBV19 with TRBJ2-4, with 7 bases aligning to TRBD1. The CDR3 extends over 15 amino acids. Germline V gene data show CDR1 as LNHDA and CDR2 as SQIVND (reference sequence). V trimming: 6 bases; J trimming: 0 bases; junction bases outside the gene matches: 5. CDR3 nucleotides: TGTGCCAGTAGCCTAGGGACAGTAGCCAAAAACATTCAGTACTTC. Translating gives CASSLGTVAKNIQYF.

This chain links TRBV6-5 with TRBJ1-4; 7 bases line up with TRBD1. V lost 6 bases to trimming and J lost 10 bases; unmatched junction nucleotides: 11. The germline CDR1 and CDR2 sequences are MNHEY and SVGAGI. This CDR3 contains 14 residues. The CDR3 here is CASRPTHQGGKLFF. The CDR3, as DNA: TGTGCCAGCAGGCCTACTCACCAGGGGGGAAAACTGTTTTTT.

The chain is built from TRBV16 and TRBJ2-7; a weak D match, TRBD2 (6 bases). Trimming took off 0 bases at V and 3 bases at J, with 9 bases between the two ends. The CDR3 is 14 residues long. Germline-derived CDR1 and CDR2 are KGHSY and FQNENV. The CDR3 region is CASSQSRGYYEQYF. For the CDR3, the DNA is TGTGCCAGCAGCCAATCGCGGGGTTACTACGAGCAGTACTTC.

This clone was detected once. This chain connects TRBV11-2 to TRBJ2-2; D unresolved. Per the germline V gene, CDR1 is SGHAT and CDR2 is FQNNGV. V gave up 4 bases and J gave up 4 bases, with 7 bases separating them. This CDR3 contains 13 residues. The CDR3, as DNA: TGTGCCAGCAGCTCCCCAGGCACCGGGGAGCTGTTTTTT. It specifies CASSSPGTGELFF.

CDR3 loop: CASSLEGARGYTF. DNA of the CDR3: TGTGCCAGCAGCTTGGAGGGGGCGCGAGGCTACACCTTC. This sequence joins TRBV11-2 and TRBJ1-2, with 7 positions matching TRBD1. The germline V gene has CDR1 SGHAT and CDR2 FQNNGV. This CDR3 spans 13 amino acids. V was pared by 3 bases and J by 8 bases, with 6 bases of the junction left unmatched. The full variable domain, completed using reference TRBV11-2 and TRBJ1-2, is EAGVAQSPRYKIIEKRQSVAFWCNPISGHATLYWYQQILGQGPKLLIQFQNNGVVDDSQLPKDRFSAERLKGVDSTLKIQPAKLEDSAVYLCASSLEGARGYTFGSGTRLTVV.

V usage is TRBV20-1 and J usage is TRBJ1-2; D is unresolved. Looked up from germline, CDR1 is DFQATT and CDR2 is SNEGSKA (reference sequence). The CDR3 is 11 amino acids. V gave up 3 bases and J gave up 8 bases, with 10 bases separating them. The CDR3 loop reads CSASNPEGYTF. For the CDR3, the DNA is TGCAGTGCTAGTAATCCCGAGGGCTACACCTTC.

The chain has TRBV28 and TRBJ2-7, with 11 bases aligning to TRBD2. The CDR3 length is 16 residues. V was pared by 6 bases and J by 2 bases, with 9 bases of the junction left unmatched. In germline, CDR1 is MDHEN, CDR2 SYDVKM. The CDR3 DNA follows: TGTGCCAGCAGCTCCCCGCCGACTAGCGGGACCTACGAGCAGTACTTC. It encodes CASSSPPTSGTYEQYF.

This clone was found a few times. The V gene is TRBV28, the J gene TRBJ2-3; no reliable D call. The V and J ends lost 2 bases and 2 bases respectively, with 5 bases between them. The length of the CDR3 is 13 residues. Germline V gene lookup returns CDR1 MDHEN and CDR2 SYDVKM. CDR3 sequence reads: CASSLPLTDTQYF. DNA for the CDR3: TGTGCCAGCAGTTTACCCCTCACAGATACGCAGTATTTT.

This chain links TRBV18 with TRBJ1-5; 10 nucleotides match TRBD1. V dropped 3 bases and J dropped 7; count of bases not matched to a gene: 6. The CDR3 length is 15 residues. Germline lookup yields CDR1 KGHSH and CDR2 LQKENI. The CDR3 region is CASSPDRGAGQPQHF. The CDR3 DNA follows: TGTGCCAGCTCACCGGACAGGGGGGCGGGACAGCCCCAGCATTTT.

A note on this clone: Germline and junction disagree at one end, which may indicate a read error. This chain joins TRBV7-7 and TRBJ2-3; no reliable D call. The CDR3 spans 14 residues. Germline values: CDR1 SSHAT, CDR2 FNYEAQ (reference sequence). The CDR3 coding sequence is TGTGCTAGCAGCTTAGGGCCTAGCACAGATACGCAGTATTTT. Residues: CASSLGPSTDTQYF.

The chain links TRBV15 to TRBJ2-2; tentative D call: TRBD2 (5 bases). Germline CDR1 and CDR2: LNHNV and YYDKDF (reference sequence). This CDR3 spans 16 amino acids. V was trimmed by 0 bases and J by 2 bases, leaving 10 bases between them. The CDR3 DNA reads as TGTGCCACCAGCAGAGAACGGACTTCAAACACCGGGGAGCTGTTTTTT. Translation gives CATSRERTSNTGELFF.

The rearrangement links TRBV27 to TRBJ2-7; D gene unclear. CDR3 length equals 14 residues. CDR1 and CDR2 (germline): MNHEY, SMNVEV (reference sequence). V was pared by 1 base and J by 2 bases, with 9 bases between. CDR3 region: CASSLFLNTYEQYF. CDR3 bases: TGTGCCAGCAGTTTATTCCTAAATACCTACGAGCAGTACTTC.

This chain connects TRBV29-1 to TRBJ2-6; D ambiguous. The V end was cut by 3 bases, the J end by 0 bases, with 21 bases between. CDR3 length: 19 amino acids. Germline V gene sequence: CDR1 SQVTM, CDR2 ANQGSEA. The CDR3 DNA follows: TGCAGCGTTGAGTTCGCACGGAGCTCTTCCTACTCTGGGGCCAACGTCCTGACTTTC. It is translated as CSVEFARSSSYSGANVLTF.

The V call is TRBV19, the J call TRBJ2-7, with TRBD2 matching over 9 bases. With V trimmed by 6 bases and J by 5 bases, 8 bases remained unmatched. Germline V gene data show CDR1 as LNHDA and CDR2 as SQIVND (reference sequence). The CDR3 has 14 residues. The CDR3: CASSPGTSNHEQYF. CDR3 sequence (DNA): TGTGCCAGTAGCCCCGGGACTAGCAACCACGAGCAGTACTTC.

This clone was detected only a few times. J is TRBJ2-7 and V is TRBV20-1; the match to TRBD1 covers 8 bases. CDR3 length: 13 amino acids. The V and J ends lost 3 bases and 7 bases, in that order; junction bases with no gene match: 8. Looked up from germline, CDR1 is DFQATT and CDR2 is SNEGSKA (reference sequence). In DNA, the CDR3 is TGCAGTGCTAGTTTTCAGGGGGCGGGTGAGCAGTACTTC. Protein sequence: CSASFQGAGEQYF.